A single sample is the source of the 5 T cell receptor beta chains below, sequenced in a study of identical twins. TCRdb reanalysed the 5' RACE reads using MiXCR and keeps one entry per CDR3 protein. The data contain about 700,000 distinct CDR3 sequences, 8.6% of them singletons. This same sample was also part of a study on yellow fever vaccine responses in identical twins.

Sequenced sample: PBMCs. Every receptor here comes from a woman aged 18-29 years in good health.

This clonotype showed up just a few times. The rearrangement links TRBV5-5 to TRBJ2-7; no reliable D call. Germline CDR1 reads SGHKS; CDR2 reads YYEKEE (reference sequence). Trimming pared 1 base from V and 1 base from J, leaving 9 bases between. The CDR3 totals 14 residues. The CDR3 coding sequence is TGTGCCAGCAGCTTGTATGTGGTTTCCTACGAGCAGTACTTC. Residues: CASSLYVVSYEQYF.

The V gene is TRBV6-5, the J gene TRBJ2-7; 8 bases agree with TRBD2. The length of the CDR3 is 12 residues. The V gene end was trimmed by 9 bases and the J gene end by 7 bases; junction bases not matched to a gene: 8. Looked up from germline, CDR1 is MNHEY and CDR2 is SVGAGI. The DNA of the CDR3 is TGTGCCAGTTGGACTAGCCTAGGGGAGCAGTACTTC. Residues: CASWTSLGEQYF.

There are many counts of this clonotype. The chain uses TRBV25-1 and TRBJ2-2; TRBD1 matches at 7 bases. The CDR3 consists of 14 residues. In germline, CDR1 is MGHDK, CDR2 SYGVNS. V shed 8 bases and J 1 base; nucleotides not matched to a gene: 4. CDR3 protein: CASGRTGNTGELFF. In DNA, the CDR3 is TGTGCCAGCGGCCGGACAGGGAACACCGGGGAGCTGTTTTTT.

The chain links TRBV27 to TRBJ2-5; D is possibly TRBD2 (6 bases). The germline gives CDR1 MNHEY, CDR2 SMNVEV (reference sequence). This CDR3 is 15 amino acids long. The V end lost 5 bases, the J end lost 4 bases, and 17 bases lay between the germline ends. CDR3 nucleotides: TGTGCCAGCAGTCCGCTTTTGGGACTCCTAGAGACCCAGTACTTC. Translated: CASSPLLGLLETQYF.

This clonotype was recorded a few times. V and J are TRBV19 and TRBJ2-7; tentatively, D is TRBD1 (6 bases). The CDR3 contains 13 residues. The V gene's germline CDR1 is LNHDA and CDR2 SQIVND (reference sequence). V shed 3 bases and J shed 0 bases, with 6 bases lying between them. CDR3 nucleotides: TGTGCCAGTAGTATGGGACACTCCTACGAGCAGTACTTC. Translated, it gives CASSMGHSYEQYF.